These T cell receptor beta chains were read from a single sample in a study of blood T cell repertoires in COVID-19. TCRdb's table, derived via immunoSEQ multiplex PCR, lists solely in-frame clones and lacks some. This table holds approximately 300,000 clones, around 84% found once. Sequencing was performed on PBMCs or T cells enriched from blood (not recorded which). These receptors all come from a woman aged 18-29 years who had recovered from COVID-19. Each CDR3 is given with its conserved first and last residue. A D gene is named only where the DNA matches it firmly. Clone size is not always given. Where it is, it says once, few, many or a class for expanded clones.

D gene	clone size	V gene	J gene	CDR3 DNA	CDR3 protein
-	-	TRBV11-2	TRBJ2-3	TGTGCCAGCAGCTTAGCTTTTGGGGCTTTCACAGATACGCAGTATTTT	CASSLAFGAFTDTQYF
-	-	TRBV20-1	TRBJ2-1	TGCAGTGCCGCCCGGGGGGAGCAGTTCTTC	CSAARGEQFF
-	-	TRBV7-9	TRBJ1-4	TGTGCCAGCAGCCATGGAGATTTAGGACAGCTAAATGAAAAACTGTTTTTT	CASSHGDLGQLNEKLFF
-	-	TRBV2	TRBJ1-1	TGTGCCAGCAGTACGGTTCTCGCGGAGACTGAAGCTTTCTTT	CASSTVLAETEAFF
-	-	TRBV20-1	TRBJ2-1	TGCAGTGCTAAAGGGGCGCATGAGCAGTTCTTC	CSAKGAHEQFF
-	-	TRBV1	TRBJ1-1	TGCACCAGCATGCCTGTTGACGGTCGAGGGACTGAAGCTTTCTTT	CTSMPVDGRGTEAFF
-	-	TRBV18	TRBJ2-2	TGTGCCAGCTCACCGCAGGGGTCCGGGGAGCTGTTTTTT	CASSPQGSGELFF
TRBD1	once	TRBV27	TRBJ1-2	TGTGCCAGCAGAAGTCGACAGGGGGCACCGGATGGCTACACCTTC	CASRSRQGAPDGYTF
TRBD1	-	TRBV19	TRBJ1-1	TGTGCCAGTAGCGGGACAGGAGTGCGTACTGAAGCTTTCTTT	CASSGTGVRTEAFF
-	-	TRBV5-1	TRBJ1-1	TGCGCCAGCAGCATTGACCGAGGTGAAGCTTTCTTT	CASSIDRGEAFF
TRBD1	-	TRBV9	TRBJ2-6	TGTGCCAGCAGCCCTAGGGACAGGGGAAGCTCTGGGGCCAACGTCCTGACTTTC	CASSPRDRGSSGANVLTF
-	-	TRBV5-6	TRBJ2-5	TGTGCCAGCAGCTTTCGGTTTGGTGGGCGGGATCAAGAGACCCAGTACTTC	CASSFRFGGRDQETQYF
-	-	TRBV30	TRBJ2-7	TGTGCCTTTACTACGGGGGTGTTTAGGAACGAGCAGTACTTC	CAFTTGVFRNEQYF
-	-	TRBV19	TRBJ1-4	TGTGCCAGTAGTATCCAGGCAGATAATGAAAAACTGTTTTTT	CASSIQADNEKLFF
-	-	TRBV28	TRBJ1-2	TGTGCCAGCAGTTTAAGCCCCGATTGGAGACCTAACTATGGCTACACCTTC	CASSLSPDWRPNYGYTF
-	-	TRBV27	TRBJ2-3	TGTGCCAGCAGTTCCCCTACAGGGAAGGGTACAGATACGCAGTATTTT	CASSSPTGKGTDTQYF
TRBD1	few	TRBV11-2	TRBJ1-2	TGTGCCACCGGGACAGGGGTCGGCTATGGCTACACCTTC	CATGTGVGYGYTF
TRBD1	-	TRBV5-1	TRBJ1-6	TGCGCCAGCAGCCGACAGGGAGCTAGGGCCTATAATTCACCCCTCCACTTT	CASSRQGARAYNSPLHF
-	-	TRBV9	TRBJ1-2	TGTGCCAGCAGCGATGACAGAACCTATGGCTACACCTTC	CASSDDRTYGYTF
-	once	TRBV11-2	TRBJ2-7	TGTGCCAGCAGCTCCACGCAGGACTCCTACGAGCAGTACTTC	CASSSTQDSYEQYF
-	-	TRBV5-4	TRBJ2-3	TGTGCCAGCAGCTTGGGGACAGTGACAGATACGCAGTATTTT	CASSLGTVTDTQYF
TRBD2	-	TRBV4-1	TRBJ2-7	TGCGCCAGCAGCCTTGTTTACAGCGGGGGGGCCCCCGAGCAGTACTTC	CASSLVYSGGAPEQYF
-	-	TRBV19	TRBJ1-1	TGTGCCAGTAGTGTCGGGGGGCTGAACACTGAAGCTTTCTTT	CASSVGGLNTEAFF
-	-	TRBV6-5	TRBJ2-1	TGTGCCAGCAACGGTGGGAGCTCCTACAATGAGCAGTTCTTC	CASNGGSSYNEQFF
TRBD2	once	TRBV4-1	TRBJ2-6	TGCGCCAGCAGCCAACTAGCGGGAGCAACTGGGGCCAACGTCCTGACTTTC	CASSQLAGATGANVLTF
-	once	TRBV11-2	TRBJ2-5	TGTGCCAGCAGCCTCATTTGGTCGGGAGAGACCCAGTACTTC	CASSLIWSGETQYF
-	-	TRBV20-1	TRBJ2-7	TGCAGTGCTCCTCGGGGGTACGAGCAGTACTTC	CSAPRGYEQYF
-	-	TRBV27	TRBJ2-2	TGTGCCAGCAGTTTACAGGGTGGGGAGCTGTTTTTT	CASSLQGGELFF
-	-	TRBV18	TRBJ1-5	TGTGCCAGCTCCGCCAGGAGCAATCAGCCCCAGCATTTT	CASSARSNQPQHF
TRBD1	-	TRBV5-4	TRBJ2-5	TGTGCCAGCAGCTTGTGGGGACAGGGGTGGGAGACCCAGTACTTC	CASSLWGQGWETQYF
-	-	TRBV5-1	TRBJ2-3	TGCGCCAGCAGCTTACTGGAGGCAGATACGCAGTATTTT	CASSLLEADTQYF
-	once	TRBV4-1	TRBJ1-5	TGCGCCAGCAGCCAAGTAGCAGGGGGCAATCAGCCCCAGCATTTT	CASSQVAGGNQPQHF
-	-	TRBV5-1	TRBJ1-1	TGCGCCAGCAGCTTGGGCGTAATCGGCACTGAAGCTTTCTTT	CASSLGVIGTEAFF
-	-	TRBV19	TRBJ1-4	TGTGCCAGTAGGCCCGGGGGGAGTGACGAAAAACTGTTTTTT	CASRPGGSDEKLFF
-	-	TRBV7-6	TRBJ2-3	TGTGCCAGCAGCTTAGGAGGCACAGATACGCAGTATTTT	CASSLGGTDTQYF
TRBD2	-	TRBV13	TRBJ2-5	TGTGCCAGCAGCTGGCGGACTAGCGGGGAGCAAGAGACCCAGTACTTC	CASSWRTSGEQETQYF
TRBD1	-	TRBV5-1	TRBJ1-1	TGCGCCAGCAGCTCTCTCCGACAGGGGAACACTGAAGCTTTCTTT	CASSSLRQGNTEAFF
-	once	TRBV6-1	TRBJ2-5	TGTGCCAGCAGTGAAAGGGGAGGTGGGGGGTACCAAGAGACCCAGTACTTC	CASSERGGGGYQETQYF
-	-	TRBV7-9	TRBJ1-1	TGTGCCAGCAGCTTAGTGCAGGGTGACACTGAAGCTTTCTTT	CASSLVQGDTEAFF
-	-	TRBV13	TRBJ2-7	TGTGCCACCCGACTGGCGAGCTCCTACGAGCAGTACTTC	CATRLASSYEQYF
TRBD2	-	TRBV4-2	TRBJ2-2	TGTGCCAGCAGCCAAGGGGGCGGGAGCACCGGGGAGCTGTTTTTT	CASSQGGGSTGELFF
TRBD1	-	TRBV27	TRBJ1-1	TGTGCCAGCAGTGATTCCTCGTACAGGGGAGAGGCTTTCTTT	CASSDSSYRGEAFF
TRBD1	once	TRBV5-4	TRBJ2-5	TGTGCCAGCAGCATACAGGGGGCCCGACAAGAGACCCAGTACTTC	CASSIQGARQETQYF
TRBD2	-	TRBV5-1	TRBJ2-1	TGCGCCAGCAGCTTAGCGGGGGGACTTCAGTTCTTC	CASSLAGGLQFF
-	-	TRBV27	TRBJ1-6	TGTGCCAGCAGCCGAGCCGCCTATAATTCACCCCTCCACTTT	CASSRAAYNSPLHF
TRBD1	-	TRBV27	TRBJ1-2	TGTGCCAGCAGTCACTCTCCGGGACAGGCGCGCTATGGCTACACCTTC	CASSHSPGQARYGYTF
-	-	TRBV12-3/TRBV12-4	TRBJ2-2	TGTGCCAGCAGTTTAGGACTAACCGGGGAGCTGTTTTTT	CASSLGLTGELFF
-	-	TRBV2	TRBJ1-1	TGTGCCAGCAGCCAGGGTTCCTACACTGAAGCTTTCTTT	CASSQGSYTEAFF
-	-	TRBV30	TRBJ1-6	TGTGCCTGGGAAGAGGGATTCGGGTCACCCCTCCACTTT	CAWEEGFGSPLHF
TRBD1	few	TRBV20-1	TRBJ1-2	TGCAGTGCTGGACAGGACTATGGCTACACCTTC	CSAGQDYGYTF
TRBD2	once	TRBV27	TRBJ2-1	TGTGCCAGCAGTATTTCGACTAGCGGCTCCTACAATGAGCAGTTCTTC	CASSISTSGSYNEQFF
-	-	TRBV6-5	TRBJ1-1	TGTGCCAGCAGTTACTCGACGGGAGACACTGAAGCTTTCTTT	CASSYSTGDTEAFF
-	-	TRBV2	TRBJ2-7	TGTGCCAGCAACGGCGCGGGACTGTCAGGGGAGCAGTACTTC	CASNGAGLSGEQYF
TRBD1	once	TRBV7-9	TRBJ2-6	TGTGCCAGCATCGGGACAGTCGAACTATCTGGGGCCAACGTCCTGACTTTC	CASIGTVELSGANVLTF
-	-	TRBV7-9	TRBJ1-2	TGTGCCAGCAGCTGGCAGGATGCCTATGGCTACACCTTC	CASSWQDAYGYTF
TRBD1	-	TRBV14	TRBJ1-1	TGTGCCAGCAGCCCAAGGCGGGACAGCCAAGCTTTCTTT	CASSPRRDSQAFF
TRBD1	-	TRBV4-1	TRBJ1-1	TGCGCCAGCAGCCAAACGCCACCGACAGGGCTGAACACTGAAGCTTTCTTT	CASSQTPPTGLNTEAFF